The rows below give T cell receptor beta chains drawn from one sample of a study of blood T cell repertoires in COVID-19. Using immunoSEQ multiplex PCR, the repertoire was profiled, and TCRdb retains in-frame clones only, with some absent. The profile covers roughly 250,000 clones, with about 83% appearing a single time and under 5% taken by the ten largest. The source material was peripheral blood. These receptors came from a man in his forties or fifties with acute or convalescent COVID-19. Each CDR3 is given with its conserved first and last residue. The order of the fields is clone size, J gene, V gene, D gene, CDR3 DNA, CDR3 protein. The D gene is left open where the match is weak. Size values are once, few and many counts, or a class for expanded clones, and some rows have none.

-,TRBJ2-7,TRBV4-2,TRBD2,TGTGCCAGCAGCCAGGATAGCGGGGGGACCTACGAGCAGTACTTC,CASSQDSGGTYEQYF
once,TRBJ2-2,TRBV19,-,TGTGCCAGTTCCATCGGGACTGTGTTGAACACCGGGGAGCTGTTTTTT,CASSIGTVLNTGELFF
-,TRBJ2-7,TRBV11-2,TRBD1,TGTGCCAGCAGCCCCGGGACAGGCGCCTACGAGCAGTACTTC,CASSPGTGAYEQYF
-,TRBJ1-2,TRBV10-2,TRBD1,TGCGCCAGCAGTCCTGGACAGGGGATGGGTAGAGGCTACACCTTC,CASSPGQGMGRGYTF
-,TRBJ2-3,TRBV10-3,TRBD1,TGTGCCACCTGGAAGACAGGGGGCACAGATACGCAGTATTTT,CATWKTGGTDTQYF
once,TRBJ1-5,TRBV28,TRBD1,TGTGCCAGCAGTACCACCCGGGACAGGATTAGCAATCAGCCCCAGCATTTT,CASSTTRDRISNQPQHF
-,TRBJ2-7,TRBV7-9,TRBD1,TGTGCCAGCAGCTTATCGATTCCGGGACAGGGGCGCGAGCAGTACTTC,CASSLSIPGQGREQYF
-,TRBJ2-7,TRBV5-8,TRBD2,TGTGCCAGCAGCTTGGGAGGGACTAGGCACGAGCAGTACTTC,CASSLGGTRHEQYF
-,TRBJ2-7,TRBV6-5,-,TGTGCCAGCAGGACTCAGGGGTCTAGCTCCTACGAGCAGTACTTC,CASRTQGSSSYEQYF
-,TRBJ2-3,TRBV2,-,TGTGCCAGCAGTGTCCAGGGGACCAACACAGATACGCAGTATTTT,CASSVQGTNTDTQYF
-,TRBJ2-7,TRBV3-1/TRBV3-2,TRBD1,TGTGCCAGCAGCTGGCTGCCGGGACAGCGATCTAACGAGCAGTACTTC,CASSWLPGQRSNEQYF
-,TRBJ2-1,TRBV6-6,-,TGTGCCAGCACCCTGGGGTCAGGGAATGAGCAGTTCTTC,CASTLGSGNEQFF
-,TRBJ1-1,TRBV28,-,TGTGCCAGCATACCGTCAGGGATGAACACTGAAGCTTTCTTT,CASIPSGMNTEAFF
-,TRBJ2-3,TRBV20-1,-,TGCAGTGCTAGTCTCCGACTAGTATCTGGCACAGATACGCAGTATTTT,CSASLRLVSGTDTQYF
-,TRBJ1-3,TRBV7-2,TRBD1,TGTGCCAGCAGCTCCGACAGGGGGCGAGGAAACACCATATATTTT,CASSSDRGRGNTIYF
-,TRBJ1-5,TRBV27,-,TGTGCCAGCAGTTTTGCAGGGAACCAGCCCCAGCATTTT,CASSFAGNQPQHF
-,TRBJ1-5,TRBV6-5,TRBD1,TGTGCCAGCAGGGACAGGGGCGGTCAGCCCCAGCATTTT,CASRDRGGQPQHF
-,TRBJ2-7,TRBV5-1,TRBD2,TGCGCCAGCAGCTTGGGGAGCGGGGCCGGCTACGAGCAGTACTTC,CASSLGSGAGYEQYF
-,TRBJ1-6,TRBV28,-,TGTGCCAGCAGGGTGGGGGCGGCTGGGAATTCACCCCTCCACTTT,CASRVGAAGNSPLHF